The 21 T cell receptor beta chains presented below share a single source sample, sequenced in a study of blood T cells in healthy people across ages. The authors ran a second PCR of about 6 to 11 cycles using a sample-barcoded 5' primer and a J-beta primer mix. TCRdb re-called the 5' RACE reads through MiXCR, storing one row per CDR3 protein. The sample consists of 650,000 to 1,000,000 distinct CDR3 sequences, 35% to 50% of them appearing once. Sequencing was carried out using blood. The receptors shown here come from an elderly man in good health.

The V and J genes are TRBV12-3 or TRBV12-4 and TRBJ2-3; TRBD1 agrees at 9 bases. This CDR3 is 15 amino acids long. Trimming removed 5 bases from V and 2 bases from J; junction bases left unmatched: 5. The CDR3 DNA reads TGTGCCAGCAGTCACCGGGACAGGGCCACAGATACGCAGTATTTT. As protein: CASSHRDRATDTQYF.

The chain couples TRBV4-2 to TRBJ2-7; 9 nucleotides agree with TRBD1. CDR1 and CDR2 (germline): LGHNA, YNFKEQ. J lost 3 bases, V lost 1 base, and 7 bases had no gene match. The CDR3 loop spans 16 amino acids. CDR3 sequence: CASSQGGQGTFYEQYF. The DNA for the CDR3 is TGTGCCAGCAGCCAAGGAGGACAGGGGACCTTCTACGAGCAGTACTTC.

The rearrangement uses TRBV7-8 and TRBJ2-3; 7 bases are a match to TRBD2. V shed 1 base, J shed 4 bases, and the junction held 11 bases outside the gene matches. This CDR3 comprises 17 residues. In germline, CDR1 is SGHVS, CDR2 FQNEAQ. This CDR3 reads CASSLVGASGWADTQYF. DNA for the CDR3: TGTGCCAGCAGCTTAGTCGGGGCTAGCGGTTGGGCAGATACGCAGTATTTT. The whole variable domain, filled in from reference TRBV7-8 and TRBJ2-3, reads GAGVSQSPRYKVAKRGQDVALRCDPISGHVSLFWYQQALGQGPEFLTYFQNEAQLDKSGLPSDRFFAERPEGSVSTLKIQRTQQEDSAVYLCASSLVGASGWADTQYFGPGTRLTVL.

The chain has TRBV28 and TRBJ2-7, with a weak D call TRBD1 (6 bases). The V and J ends lost 5 bases and 0 bases respectively, with 14 bases between them. The CDR3 runs to 15 residues. Germline CDR1 MDHEN, CDR2 SYDVKM. CDR3 region: CASSLRQELSYEQYF. The CDR3, as DNA: TGTGCCAGCAGTCTACGACAGGAGCTCTCCTACGAGCAGTACTTC.

This clonotype was counted a few times. J is TRBJ2-7 and V is TRBV5-1, with TRBD2 matching 10 bases. The germline V gene encodes CDR1 SGHRS and CDR2 YFSETQ. The V and J ends lost 0 bases and 5 bases, in that order; junction bases with no gene match: 8. The CDR3 totals 16 residues. CDR3 in amino acids: CASSLGNSGRANEQYF. The CDR3 coding sequence is TGCGCCAGCAGCTTGGGGAACAGCGGGAGGGCCAACGAGCAGTACTTC.

The chain has TRBV28 and TRBJ2-7; 7 bases line up with TRBD2. CDR3 length equals 15 residues. The J segment lost 6 bases and the V segment lost 2 bases, leaving 10 bases of the junction unmatched. Germline V gene data show CDR1 as MDHEN and CDR2 as SYDVKM. For the CDR3, the DNA is TGTGCCAGCAGTTTAGAAGCGGGGATAAGGATCGAGCAGTACTTC. Translating gives CASSLEAGIRIEQYF. Filled out from reference TRBV28 and TRBJ2-7, the complete variable domain reads DVKVTQSSRYLVKRTGEKVFLECVQDMDHENMFWYRQDPGLGLRLIYFSYDVKMKEKGDIPEGYSVSREKKERFSLILESASTNQTSMYLCASSLEAGIRIEQYFGPGTRLTVT.

V gene TRBV11-2 combines with J gene TRBJ2-3; TRBD2 aligns across 8 bases. J lost 0 bases, V lost 5 bases, and 10 bases had no gene match. Germline values: CDR1 SGHAT, CDR2 FQNNGV. The CDR3 has 17 amino acids. The CDR3 loop reads CASSTQRGSTSTDTQYF. As DNA, the CDR3 is TGTGCCAGCAGCACGCAGCGGGGGTCGACTAGCACAGATACGCAGTATTTT. The full variable domain, with the rest looked up from reference TRBV11-2 and TRBJ2-3, is EAGVAQSPRYKIIEKRQSVAFWCNPISGHATLYWYQQILGQGPKLLIQFQNNGVVDDSQLPKDRFSAERLKGVDSTLKIQPAKLEDSAVYLCASSTQRGSTSTDTQYFGPGTRLTVL.

This clonotype has more than one count but fewer than ten. CDR3 sequence (DNA): TGTGCCAGCAGCCCATACAGACTGGGGGAATTAGCCAAAAACATTCAGTACTTC. It is translated as CASSPYRLGELAKNIQYF. This sequence joins TRBV5-4 and TRBJ2-4; possibly TRBD1 or TRBD2 for D (5 bases each). The V end lost 4 bases, the J end lost 0 bases, and 20 bases lay between the germline ends. Germline V gene sequence: CDR1 SGHNT, CDR2 YYREEE (reference sequence). This CDR3 region has 18 residues.

The genes are TRBV5-1 and TRBJ2-7; 11 bases align to TRBD1. The J segment lost 3 bases and the V segment lost 6 bases, leaving 5 bases of the junction unmatched. CDR3 length: 14 amino acids. Germline CDR1 SGHRS, CDR2 YFSETQ. The CDR3 sequence is CASIGQGADYEQYF. CDR3 bases: TGCGCCAGCATCGGACAGGGGGCGGACTACGAGCAGTACTTC.

The chain employs TRBV7-2 and TRBJ2-3, with TRBD2 matching over 8 bases. Germline assignment: CDR1 SGHTA and CDR2 FQGNSA. V was clipped by 8 bases and J by 0 bases; unmatched bases: 10. The CDR3 totals 16 residues. CDR3 region: CASQTSASSSTDTQYF. CDR3 in DNA: TGTGCCAGCCAGACTAGCGCATCGTCTAGCACAGATACGCAGTATTTT. The entire variable domain, with the rest obtained from reference TRBV7-2 and TRBJ2-3, is as follows: GAGVSQSPSNKVTEKGKDVELRCDPISGHTALYWYRQSLGQGLEFLIYFQGNSAPDKSGLPSDRFSAERTGGSVSTLTIQRTQQEDSAVYLCASQTSASSSTDTQYFGPGTRLTVL.

Only a few counts were recorded for this clonotype. J is TRBJ2-4 and V is TRBV7-9; perhaps TRBD1 as D (6 bases). Judging by the DNA end, TRBJ2-7 fits better; the J call may be wrong. Germline lookup yields CDR1 SEHNR and CDR2 FQNEAQ (reference sequence). The CDR3 is made up of 14 amino acids. The CDR3 DNA reads as TGTGCCAGCACCCAAGGGGGTCCAACCTACGAGCAGTACTTC. This encodes CASTQGGPTYEQYF.

This clonotype was seen repeatedly, ten times or more. The chain combines TRBV7-9 with TRBJ1-6; no firm D call. Trimming pared 0 bases from V and 8 bases from J, leaving 8 bases between. There are 14 residues in the CDR3. CDR1 is SEHNR, CDR2 FQNEAQ, per germline (reference sequence). This CDR3 is CASSLAVLYSPLHF. The CDR3, as DNA: TGTGCCAGCAGCTTAGCGGTACTTTATTCACCCCTCCACTTT.

This clonotype was seen more than once but under ten times. This rearrangement joins TRBV12-3 or TRBV12-4 to TRBJ1-5; D not certain. The CDR3 is 14 amino acids. The V gene lost 1 base and the J gene lost 7 bases, with 11 bases spanning the gap. The CDR3 protein is CASSLERVGQPQHF. The CDR3, as DNA: TGTGCCAGCAGTTTAGAGAGGGTAGGGCAGCCCCAGCATTTT.

The J gene is TRBJ2-3, the V gene TRBV10-1; D not certain. V was pared by 4 bases and J by 4 bases, with 15 bases between. The CDR3 has 15 residues. Germline lookup yields CDR1 WNHNN and CDR2 SYGVQD (reference sequence). DNA for the CDR3: TGCGCCAGCAGTGTCGAAGGCTTACCGGCAGATACGCAGTATTTT. It encodes CASSVEGLPADTQYF.

A note on this clonotype: Possible read error: a much larger clone is one base away. The V gene is TRBV12-3 or TRBV12-4, the J gene TRBJ2-3, with D possibly being TRBD1 or TRBD2 (5 bases each). This CDR3 is built from 13 residues. Trimming pared 3 bases from V and 6 bases from J, leaving 10 bases between. In DNA form, the CDR3 reads TGTGCCAGCAGTTTGGTCTGGGACGATACGCAGTATTTT. It specifies CASSLVWDDTQYF.

Comments on this clonotype: A much more abundant neighbour one base away suggests this may be a read error. The genes are TRBV14 and TRBJ2-1, with a tentative D call TRBD2 (5 bases). The CDR3 contains 17 residues. Germline V gene lookup returns CDR1 SGHDN and CDR2 FVKESK. V dropped 0 bases and J dropped 12 bases, with 24 bases sitting between them. CDR3 in amino acids: CASSQDDLTSPFGGQFF. CDR3 nucleotides: TGTGCCAGCAGCCAAGACGATCTAACTAGTCCTTTTGGTGGGCAGTTCTTC.

The table lists this clonotype with a few counts. The gene calls are TRBV29-1 and TRBJ2-1, with no clear D. CDR3 size: 13 residues. V lost 6 bases to trimming and J lost 2 bases, with 11 bases between them. CDR1 is SQVTM, CDR2 ANQGSEA, per germline. This CDR3 is CSVKGFTYNEQFF. The DNA for the CDR3 is TGCAGCGTCAAGGGCTTTACCTACAATGAGCAGTTCTTC.

The rearrangement joins TRBV11-3 to TRBJ2-3, with 8 bases matching TRBD2. The germline gives CDR1 SGHNT, CDR2 YENEEA. This CDR3 spans 13 amino acids. V dropped 5 bases and J dropped 8; count of bases not matched to a gene: 6. The CDR3 DNA is TGTGCCAGCAGCGTCAGTCGGGGGGGTACGCAGTATTTT. This sequence encodes CASSVSRGGTQYF.

V and J are TRBV20-1 and TRBJ1-1; 12 bases align to TRBD1. The germline V gene has CDR1 DFQATT and CDR2 SNEGSKA (reference sequence). The CDR3 sequence is 13 residues long. After removal of 3 bases from V and 4 bases from J, the junction contained 0 bases not matched to a gene. CDR3 DNA sequence: TGCAGTGCTAGGGGACAGGGGGCCACTGAAGCTTTCTTT. Translated: CSARGQGATEAFF.

The chain recombines TRBV12-3 or TRBV12-4 with TRBJ1-4; unclear D gene. This CDR3 has 13 amino acids. V was shortened by 3 bases and J by 6 bases, with 8 bases between the two germline ends. The CDR3 here is CASSLGRYEKLFF. In DNA form, the CDR3 reads TGTGCCAGCAGTTTGGGCAGATATGAAAAACTGTTTTTT.

Many counts were recorded for this clonotype. The rearrangement joins TRBV10-3 to TRBJ2-1; the D gene is possibly TRBD2 (6 bases). CDR3 length: 15 amino acids. V lost 2 bases and J 6 bases, leaving 14 bases between the germline ends. Germline V gene data show CDR1 as ENHRY and CDR2 as SYGVKD. In DNA form, the CDR3 reads TGTGCCATCAGTGAGAACACGGGAGACCTCAATGAGCAGTTCTTC. This codes for CAISENTGDLNEQFF.